Presented here are 9 T cell receptor beta chains from one specimen sequenced in a study of shared clonotypes between healthy human individuals. Data came from immunoSEQ multiplex PCR; TCRdb stores just in-frame clones and leaves some out. The data hold hundreds of thousands of clones, with roughly 70% observed a single time. Material for sequencing was memory CD4+ T cells sorted from blood. Subset in this sample: CD45RA-negative fraction. All receptors come from a young man in good health.

The chain joins TRBV7-3 to TRBJ2-1, with 10 bases identical to TRBD2. Germline CDR1 and CDR2: SGHTA and FQGTGA. V lost 3 bases to trimming and J lost 6 bases; unmatched junction nucleotides: 5. CDR3 length equals 15 residues. The chain's CDR3 is CASSLGASGSNEQFF. The CDR3, as DNA: TGTGCCAGCAGCTTGGGCGCTAGCGGGAGCAATGAGCAGTTCTTC.

This sequence joins TRBV6-5 and TRBJ1-1; 7 nucleotides match TRBD1. CDR3 size: 14 residues. CDR1 and CDR2 from the germline V gene are MNHEY and SVGAGI. Unmatched junction bases numbered 9, after V lost 0 bases and J lost 11 bases. CDR3 sequence: CASSYSIGGPSAFF. CDR3 sequence (DNA): TGTGCCAGCAGTTACTCGATAGGGGGCCCATCGGCTTTCTTT.

This clone appeared a few times. This rearrangement joins TRBV6-6 to TRBJ1-2; no clear D gene. Germline CDR1 MNHNY, CDR2 SVGAGI (reference sequence). The CDR3 has 13 amino acids. V lost 2 bases and J 2 bases, leaving 6 bases between the germline ends. The CDR3 loop is CASSYDMNYGYTF. The CDR3 DNA is TGTGCCAGCAGTTACGACATGAACTATGGCTACACCTTC.

The chain joins TRBV5-1 to TRBJ2-3; D gene unclear. Trimming pared 8 bases from V and 1 base from J, leaving 14 bases between. The CDR3 is 14 residues long. Germline loops: CDR1 SGHRS, CDR2 YFSETQ. CDR3 sequence: CASRNHPGTDTQYF. DNA for the CDR3: TGCGCCAGTCGGAACCACCCGGGCACAGATACGCAGTATTTT.

The chain has TRBV2 and TRBJ1-2; 11 bases line up with TRBD1. The V gene's germline CDR1 is SNHLY and CDR2 FYNNEI. Trimming removed 5 bases from V and 8 bases from J; junction bases left unmatched: 4. The CDR3 contains 13 residues. In nucleotides, the CDR3 is TGTGCCAGCAGTAAGGACAGGGGGCTAGGCTACACCTTC. Its protein product is CASSKDRGLGYTF.

This sequence joins TRBV7-9 and TRBJ2-1; a weak D match, TRBD1 (5 bases). The CDR3 totals 13 residues. CDR1 and CDR2 from the germline V gene are SEHNR and FQNEAQ (reference sequence). The germline V and J ends were trimmed by 2 bases and 7 bases, with 9 bases remaining between them. The CDR3 is CASSLRGRNEQFF. The CDR3 DNA reads as TGTGCCAGCAGCTTAAGGGGTAGGAATGAGCAGTTCTTC. Full variable domain (rest looked up from reference TRBV7-9 and TRBJ2-1): DTGVSQNPRHKITKRGQNVTFRCDPISEHNRLYWYRQTLGQGPEFLTYFQNEAQLEKSRLLSDRFSAERPKGSFSTLEIQRTEQGDSAMYLCASSLRGRNEQFFGPGTRLTVL.

The chain recombines TRBV5-1 with TRBJ2-7; D assignment may be TRBD1 or TRBD2 (5 bases each). This CDR3 comprises 14 residues. The V end was cut by 3 bases, the J end by 2 bases, with 12 bases between. Germline V gene lookup returns CDR1 SGHRS and CDR2 YFSETQ. The CDR3 loop is CASSSGAGPYEQYF. CDR3 nucleotide sequence: TGCGCCAGCAGCTCCGGGGCAGGGCCCTACGAGCAGTACTTC.

V usage is TRBV19 and J usage is TRBJ2-6; D is possibly TRBD1 or TRBD2 (5 bases each). The ends were cut back, 1 base at V and 0 bases at J, with 31 bases in the middle. The CDR3 loop spans 24 amino acids. Germline CDR1 and CDR2: LNHDA and SQIVND (reference sequence). The chain's CDR3 is CASSIVRRGRPRGPGNSGANVLTF. In DNA form, the CDR3 reads TGTGCCAGTAGTATAGTACGTAGGGGACGCCCACGAGGGCCAGGGAACTCTGGGGCCAACGTCCTGACTTTC. Using reference TRBV19 and TRBJ2-6 for the parts outside the CDR3, the full variable domain is DGGITQSPKYLFRKEGQNVTLSCEQNLNHDAMYWYRQDPGQGLRLIYYSQIVNDFQKGDIAEGYSVSREKKESFPLTVTSAQKNPTAFYLCASSIVRRGRPRGPGNSGANVLTFGAGSRLTVL.

This chain connects TRBV2 to TRBJ2-7; 7 bases are a match to TRBD1. Germline V gene lookup returns CDR1 SNHLY and CDR2 FYNNEI. This CDR3 has 13 residues. Unmatched junction bases numbered 6, after V lost 4 bases and J lost 6 bases. The CDR3: CASSAGQSAEQYF. The CDR3 DNA follows: TGTGCCAGCAGTGCGGGACAGTCGGCCGAGCAGTACTTC. The full variable domain, its missing parts supplied by reference TRBV2 and TRBJ2-7, is EPEVTQTPSHQVTQMGQEVILRCVPISNHLYFYWYRQILGQKVEFLVSFYNNEISEKSEIFDDQFSVERPDGSNFTLKIRSTKLEDSAMYFCASSAGQSAEQYFGPGTRLTVT.